The clone carrying this T cell receptor beta chain was counted only a few times. Trimming took 0 bases from V and 6 from J; bases not matched to a gene: 10. Germline loops: CDR1 MGHRA, CDR2 YSYEKL. CDR3 length equals 17 residues. This sample was taken from a study of T cell repertoires in cytomegalovirus infection. As for the study in general: Public TCR beta signatures were indicative of both CMV infection and a matching HLA type.

TCRdb reprocessed the reads with MiXCR, giving one entry per CDR3 protein. Among around 330,000 distinct CDR3 sequences listed, 17% were seen once. This TCR was sampled from a human donor in good health (CMV status not recorded). Some clones in this sample may be carry-over from other donors' samples. The V gene is TRBV4-1, the J gene TRBJ2-1, with TRBD2 matching 8 bases. The sequenced sample consisted of PBMCs. The CDR3 DNA sequence: TGCGCCAGCAGCCAAGATCGGGCGGGGGGCCTCGCCAATGAGCAGTTCTTC. This encodes CASSQDRAGGLANEQFF.